The 24 T cell receptor beta chains reported below all come from one sample, sequenced in a study of CD8 T cells in Susac syndrome. RNA totalling about 0.5 to 1 ug underwent reverse transcription with random hexamers. Via MiXCR, TCRdb re-called the immunoSEQ multiplex PCR reads, giving one row per CDR3 protein. The sample comprises a few hundred thousand distinct CDR3 sequences, roughly 92% of which are singletons, and around 0.14% rests with the top ten. The specimen sequenced was CD8+ T cells from PBMCs. Source of these receptors: a human donor with multiple sclerosis.

The chain has TRBV7-2 and TRBJ1-1, with D perhaps TRBD1 (6 bases). Germline V gene sequence: CDR1 SGHTA, CDR2 FQGNSA. Trimming left V 6 bases short and J 1 base short, with 12 bases between. The CDR3 contains 14 residues. The CDR3 protein is CASSIGGTNTEAFF. The CDR3 nucleotides are TGTGCCAGCAGTATAGGGGGGACGAACACTGAAGCTTTCTTT.

The rearrangement links TRBV9 to TRBJ1-2; D uncertain. V lost 0 bases to trimming and J lost 6 bases, with 12 bases between them. CDR1 and CDR2 (germline): SGDLS, YYNGEE. CDR3 length equals 14 residues. CDR3 amino acids: CASSVGSLDNGYTF. The CDR3 nucleotides read TGTGCCAGCAGCGTAGGGTCACTCGACAATGGCTACACCTTC. The variable domain in full, completed from reference TRBV9 and TRBJ1-2, reads DSGVTQTPKHLITATGQRVTLRCSPRSGDLSVYWYQQSLDQGLQFLIQYYNGEERAKGNILERFSAQQFPDLHSELNLSSLELGDSALYFCASSVGSLDNGYTFGSGTRLTVV.

This chain links TRBV6-5 with TRBJ2-1; D call uncertain. CDR3 length: 16 amino acids. Looked up from germline, CDR1 is MNHEY and CDR2 is SVGAGI. V lost 0 bases to trimming and J lost 0 bases, with 9 bases between them. DNA for the CDR3: TGTGCCAGCAGTTACTCAGGCCTCTCCTCCTACAATGAGCAGTTCTTC. Its translation: CASSYSGLSSYNEQFF.

The gene calls are TRBV29-1 and TRBJ1-2, with D unresolved. CDR3 length equals 13 residues. CDR1 is SQVTM and CDR2 is ANQGSEA in the germline V gene. With 3 bases removed from V and 5 bases from J, the gap between germline ends came to 13 bases. The CDR3 bases are TGCAGCGTTGATAGTACCATCGGGTATGGCTACACCTTC. This translates into CSVDSTIGYGYTF. Drawing the rest from reference TRBV29-1 and TRBJ1-2, the complete variable domain is SAVISQKPSRDICQRGTSLTIQCQVDSQVTMMFWYRQQPGQSLTLIATANQGSEATYESGFVIDKFPISRPNLTFSTLTVSNMSPEDSSIYLCSVDSTIGYGYTFGSGTRLTVV.

V is TRBV6-2 or TRBV6-3 and J is TRBJ2-7; TRBD1 agrees at 7 bases. Germline CDR1 reads MNHEY; CDR2 reads SVGEGT. The V segment lost 5 bases and the J segment 2 bases; nucleotides outside the gene matches: 6. The CDR3 sequence is 14 residues long. The CDR3 sequence is CASSPRGKAYEQYF. The CDR3 DNA reads as TGTGCCAGCAGTCCCAGGGGGAAAGCCTACGAGCAGTACTTC.

This chain connects TRBV25-1 to TRBJ2-6; possibly TRBD2 for D (5 bases). The CDR3 is made up of 15 amino acids. V dropped 3 bases and J dropped 0 bases, with 6 bases sitting between them. The germline V gene encodes CDR1 MGHDK and CDR2 SYGVNS. The CDR3: CASSDGLSGANVLTF. The CDR3 region has the DNA TGTGCCAGCAGTGACGGACTCTCTGGGGCCAACGTCCTGACTTTC.

The rearrangement joins TRBV9 to TRBJ2-5, with TRBD2 as a possible D gene (6 bases). Trimming removed 3 bases at V and 6 bases at J, with 12 bases between. This CDR3 has 13 residues. Germline CDR1 SGDLS, CDR2 YYNGEE. The CDR3 protein is CASSGGTEKTQYF. In DNA, the CDR3 is TGTGCCAGCAGCGGCGGGACCGAAAAGACCCAGTACTTC.

The CDR3 coding sequence is TGTGCCAGCAGACAGGTCCCGTCGCCCGAGGAGCTGTTTTTT. This encodes CASRQVPSPEELFF. The chain combines TRBV2 with TRBJ2-2; TRBD1 might be the D (5 bases). The germline gives CDR1 SNHLY, CDR2 FYNNEI. Trimming removed 6 bases at V and 10 bases at J, with 18 bases between. The CDR3 covers 14 residues.

The V and J genes are TRBV20-1 and TRBJ2-4; tentative D call: TRBD1 (5 bases). The germline CDR1 and CDR2 sequences are DFQATT and SNEGSKA (reference sequence). CDR3 length: 14 amino acids. Trimming stripped 2 bases from V and 0 bases from J, with 8 bases between. The CDR3 sequence is CSARQGLAKNIQYF. The CDR3 DNA follows: TGCAGTGCTAGACAGGGTCTAGCCAAAAACATTCAGTACTTC.

The rearrangement joins TRBV12-3 or TRBV12-4 to TRBJ2-2; possible D gene TRBD2, 6 bases. CDR3 length equals 13 residues. The ends were cut back, 11 bases at V and 5 bases at J, with 15 bases in the middle. CDR3 sequence: CACRGRDTGELFF. The CDR3 DNA is TGTGCCTGCCGCGGGCGGGATACCGGGGAGCTGTTTTTT.

This chain uses TRBV29-1 with TRBJ2-7, with TRBD1 identical over 8 bases. This CDR3 is 14 amino acids long. The V gene's germline CDR1 is SQVTM and CDR2 ANQGSEA. Losses at the gene ends were 0 bases for V and 6 bases for J; bases not matched to a gene: 7. CDR3 amino acids: CSVEDSGTGSEQYF. The CDR3 bases are TGCAGCGTTGAAGATTCGGGGACAGGATCCGAGCAGTACTTC.

The V gene is TRBV4-1, the J gene TRBJ2-7, with 7 bases identical to TRBD2. Trimming cost V 5 bases and J 2 bases; bases outside gene matches: 9. The CDR3 runs 15 residues. Per germline, CDR1 MGHRA and CDR2 YSYEKL. This CDR3 reads CASSSGGAGTYEQYF. The CDR3 nucleotides read TGCGCCAGCAGCTCGGGGGGAGCGGGAACCTACGAGCAGTACTTC.

The rearrangement uses TRBV15 and TRBJ1-2; D unclear. CDR1 LNHNV and CDR2 YYDKDF come from the germline V gene (reference sequence). Trimming stripped 3 bases from V and 3 bases from J, with 14 bases between. The CDR3 is 15 residues long. The CDR3 DNA follows: TGTGCCACCAGCAGGACCTCGGACGGCCACTATGGCTACACCTTC. Residues: CATSRTSDGHYGYTF.

The chain has TRBV7-2 and TRBJ2-5; 7 bases line up with TRBD2. V lost 4 bases to trimming and J lost 3 bases; unmatched junction nucleotides: 8. The CDR3 sequence is 15 residues long. Looked up from germline, CDR1 is SGHTA and CDR2 is FQGNSA. This CDR3 reads CASSSYLGLEETQYF. In nucleotides, the CDR3 is TGTGCCAGCAGCTCATACCTCGGACTAGAAGAGACCCAGTACTTC.

This chain joins TRBV27 and TRBJ2-5, with D tentatively TRBD2 (5 bases). Germline-derived CDR1 and CDR2 are MNHEY and SMNVEV (reference sequence). Trimming took off 1 base at V and 7 bases at J, with 16 bases between the two ends. CDR3 length: 15 amino acids. CDR3 DNA: TGTGCCAGCAGTTTATACGGGAACGGCAAGGGGACCCAGTACTTC. This codes for CASSLYGNGKGTQYF.

The rearrangement links TRBV12-3 or TRBV12-4 to TRBJ1-4; D uncertain. V lost 8 bases and J 7 bases, leaving 11 bases between the germline ends. CDR3 length: 12 amino acids. CDR3 sequence: CASGRAGEKLFF. Here the CDR3 DNA reads TGTGCCAGCGGCCGAGCGGGTGAAAAACTGTTTTTT.

The V call is TRBV9, the J call TRBJ2-5; 8 bases fit TRBD2. From germline, CDR1 is SGDLS and CDR2 YYNGEE. The CDR3 has 15 residues. Trimming at V came to 6 bases and at J to 5 bases, leaving 12 bases not matched to a gene. The CDR3 loop reads CASTGGDSGTETQYF. CDR3 nucleotide sequence: TGTGCCAGCACCGGCGGGGATAGCGGGACCGAGACCCAGTACTTC.

V is TRBV6-5 and J is TRBJ1-1; maybe TRBD1 (5 bases). The V gene lost 7 bases and the J gene lost 0 bases, with 9 bases spanning the gap. CDR1 is MNHEY and CDR2 is SVGAGI in the germline V gene. The CDR3 covers 13 residues. CDR3 loop: CASTTGVNTEAFF. The CDR3 region has the DNA TGTGCCAGCACTACAGGTGTGAACACTGAAGCTTTCTTT.

This chain connects TRBV7-8 to TRBJ2-4, with a possible D match to TRBD2 (6 bases). Germline lookup yields CDR1 SGHVS and CDR2 FQNEAQ. V gave up 3 bases and J gave up 2 bases, with 8 bases separating them. The CDR3 spans 14 residues. The CDR3 region is CASSLGGTKNIQYF. DNA for the CDR3: TGTGCCAGCAGCTTGGGGGGTACCAAAAACATTCAGTACTTC.

The chain employs TRBV7-9 and TRBJ1-1; TRBD1 matches at 7 bases. The CDR3 extends over 17 amino acids. Germline trimming cut 4 bases from V and 1 base from J; bases unmatched to any gene: 12. Germline V CDR1 and CDR2: SEHNR, FQNEAQ (reference sequence). Written as DNA, the CDR3 is TGTGCCAGCAGCTCACACCCTAGACAGGGCCCGAACACTGAAGCTTTCTTT. As protein: CASSSHPRQGPNTEAFF.

The chain is built from TRBV27 and TRBJ2-7; 7 positions match TRBD1. Trimming removed 3 bases from V and 4 bases from J; junction bases left unmatched: 9. CDR1 is MNHEY and CDR2 is SMNVEV in the germline V gene (reference sequence). This CDR3 contains 15 residues. The CDR3 DNA sequence: TGTGCCAGCAGTTTCGGGACAGTAGGTTTTTACGAGCAGTACTTC. Translation: CASSFGTVGFYEQYF.

This chain connects TRBV2 to TRBJ1-1; unclear D gene. The V and J ends lost 3 bases and 0 bases respectively, with 5 bases between them. The germline V gene has CDR1 SNHLY and CDR2 FYNNEI. CDR3 length: 13 residues. CDR3 DNA: TGTGCCAGCAGTGATGGAGTGAACACTGAAGCTTTCTTT. Protein: CASSDGVNTEAFF. The whole variable domain, remainder taken from reference TRBV2 and TRBJ1-1, is EPEVTQTPSHQVTQMGQEVILRCVPISNHLYFYWYRQILGQKVEFLVSFYNNEISEKSEIFDDQFSVERPDGSNFTLKIRSTKLEDSAMYFCASSDGVNTEAFFGQGTRLTVV.

CDR3 DNA sequence: TGTGCCAGCAGCTTAGGACCCGGCGGACAGCCCCAGCATTTT. It translates to CASSLGPGGQPQHF. The V and J genes are TRBV7-6 and TRBJ1-5; D gene uncertain. The CDR3 runs 14 residues. CDR1 and CDR2 from the germline V gene are SGHVS and FNYEAQ. Trimming removed 1 base from V and 7 bases from J, with 11 bases in between.

The gene calls are TRBV11-2 and TRBJ1-1; no clear D gene. The CDR3 has 13 amino acids. V lost 1 base, J lost 6 bases, and 9 bases lay in between. The germline V gene has CDR1 SGHAT and CDR2 FQNNGV. The CDR3 DNA sequence: TGTGCCAGCAGCTTAGCGGTCCATCCTGAAGCTTTCTTT. Translation gives CASSLAVHPEAFF. The full variable domain, its missing parts supplied by reference TRBV11-2 and TRBJ1-1, is EAGVAQSPRYKIIEKRQSVAFWCNPISGHATLYWYQQILGQGPKLLIQFQNNGVVDDSQLPKDRFSAERLKGVDSTLKIQPAKLEDSAVYLCASSLAVHPEAFFGQGTRLTVV.